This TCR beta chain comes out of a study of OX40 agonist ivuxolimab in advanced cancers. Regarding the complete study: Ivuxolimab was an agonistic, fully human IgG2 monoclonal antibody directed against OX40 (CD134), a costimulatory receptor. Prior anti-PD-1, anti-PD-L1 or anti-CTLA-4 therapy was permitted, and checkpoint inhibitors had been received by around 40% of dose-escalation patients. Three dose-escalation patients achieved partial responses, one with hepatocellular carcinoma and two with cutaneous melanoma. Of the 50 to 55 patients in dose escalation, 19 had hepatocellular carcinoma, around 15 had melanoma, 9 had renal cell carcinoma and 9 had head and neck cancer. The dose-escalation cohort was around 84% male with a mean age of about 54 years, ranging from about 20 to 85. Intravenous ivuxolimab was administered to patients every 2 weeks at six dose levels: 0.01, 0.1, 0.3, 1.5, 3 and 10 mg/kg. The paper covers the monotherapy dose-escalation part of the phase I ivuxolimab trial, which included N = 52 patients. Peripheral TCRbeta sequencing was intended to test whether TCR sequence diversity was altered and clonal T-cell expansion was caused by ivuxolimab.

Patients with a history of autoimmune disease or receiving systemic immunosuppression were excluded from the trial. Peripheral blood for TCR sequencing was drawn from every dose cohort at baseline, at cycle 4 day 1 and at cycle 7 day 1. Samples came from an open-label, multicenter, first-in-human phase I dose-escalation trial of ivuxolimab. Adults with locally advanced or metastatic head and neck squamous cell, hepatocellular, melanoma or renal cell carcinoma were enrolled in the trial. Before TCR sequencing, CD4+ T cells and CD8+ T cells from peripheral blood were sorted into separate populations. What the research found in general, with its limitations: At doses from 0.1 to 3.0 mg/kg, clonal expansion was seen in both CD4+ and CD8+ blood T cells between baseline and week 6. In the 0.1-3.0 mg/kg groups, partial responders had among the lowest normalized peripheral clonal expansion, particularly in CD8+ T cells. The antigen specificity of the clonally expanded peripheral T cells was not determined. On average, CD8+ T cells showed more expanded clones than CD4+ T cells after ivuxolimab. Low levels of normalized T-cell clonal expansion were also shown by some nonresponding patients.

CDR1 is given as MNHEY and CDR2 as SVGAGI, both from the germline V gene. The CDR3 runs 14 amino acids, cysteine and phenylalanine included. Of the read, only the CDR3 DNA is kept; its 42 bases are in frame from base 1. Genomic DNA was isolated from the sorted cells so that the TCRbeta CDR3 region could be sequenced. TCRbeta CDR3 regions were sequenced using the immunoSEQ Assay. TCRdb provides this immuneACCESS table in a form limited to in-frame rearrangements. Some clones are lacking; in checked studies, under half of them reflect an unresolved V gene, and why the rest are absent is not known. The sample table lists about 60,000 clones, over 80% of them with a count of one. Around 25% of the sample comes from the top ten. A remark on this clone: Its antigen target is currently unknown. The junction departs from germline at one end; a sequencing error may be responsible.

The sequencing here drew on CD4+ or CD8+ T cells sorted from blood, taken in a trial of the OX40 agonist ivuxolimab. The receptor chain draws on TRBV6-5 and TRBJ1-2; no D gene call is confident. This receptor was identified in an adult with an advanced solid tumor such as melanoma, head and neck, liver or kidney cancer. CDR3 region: CASSNSASVYGYTF. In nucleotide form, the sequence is TGTGCCAGCAGTAACTCGGCCAGCGTCTATGGCTACACCTTC.